These 20 T cell receptor beta chains share one sample of origin, sequenced in a study of CD8+ T cells in alopecia areata. Specified treatment: oral pan-JAK inhibitor, 5-10 mg twice daily. After isolation, RNA underwent reverse transcription to generate cDNA as the sequencing template. Here immunoSEQ multiplex PCR was the method, and the copy in TCRdb shows in-frame clones only, minus some. The data hold 150,000 to 250,000 clones, with more than 45% observed a single time. The sample here was CD4+ T cells sorted from blood, taken at week 24, from a patient treated with tofacitinib. These receptors were taken from a human donor with alopecia areata.

This clone was seen many times. In nucleotides, the CDR3 is TGCGCCAGCACCCCGACTAGCGGAGGACACAATGAGCAGTTCTTC. Translated, it gives CASTPTSGGHNEQFF. V gene TRBV10-2 combines with J gene TRBJ2-1; 9 nucleotides line up with TRBD2. This CDR3 comprises 15 residues. V was clipped by 7 bases and J by 5 bases; unmatched bases: 9. Per the germline V gene, CDR1 is WSHSY and CDR2 is SAAADI.

CDR3 sequence: CASSFGLAGGETQYF. The CDR3 nucleotides read TGTGCCAGCAGCTTTGGACTAGCGGGCGGGGAGACCCAGTACTTC. The rearrangement joins TRBV7-8 to TRBJ2-5; 11 positions match TRBD2. This CDR3 spans 15 amino acids. J gave up 5 bases and V 3 bases, and 5 bases lay outside the gene matches. Germline V gene data show CDR1 as SGHVS and CDR2 as FQNEAQ.

In its sample, this clone was seen a few times. This chain links TRBV5-4 with TRBJ1-4; D unresolved. The CDR3 is 14 amino acids. Per the germline V gene, CDR1 is SGHNT and CDR2 is YYREEE (reference sequence). V was trimmed by 3 bases and J by 7 bases, leaving 13 bases between them. The CDR3 here is CASSYPGRAEKLFF. CDR3 nucleotide sequence: TGTGCCAGCAGCTATCCGGGGAGGGCTGAAAAACTGTTTTTT.

This clone was counted a few times. The chain couples TRBV5-1 to TRBJ2-5, with D uncertain. V was pared by 4 bases and J by 1 base, with 8 bases between. This CDR3 is built from 13 residues. Per germline, CDR1 SGHRS and CDR2 YFSETQ. CDR3 sequence reads: CASSPSAQETQYF. CDR3 bases: TGCGCCAGCAGCCCCTCGGCCCAAGAGACCCAGTACTTC.

This chain links TRBV10-3 with TRBJ2-1, with 7 bases lining up with TRBD1. The J segment lost 3 bases and the V segment lost 4 bases, leaving 6 bases of the junction unmatched. Germline-derived CDR1 and CDR2 are ENHRY and SYGVKD. The CDR3 sequence is 15 residues long. CDR3 region: CAISVGTDIYNEQFF. CDR3 sequence (DNA): TGTGCCATCAGTGTGGGGACAGACATCTACAATGAGCAGTTCTTC.

In its sample, this clone was seen a few times. The CDR3 protein is CASSLFWSSEGTQYF. CDR3 sequence (DNA): TGTGCCAGCAGTTTATTCTGGTCGTCCGAGGGGACCCAGTACTTC. V is TRBV27 and J is TRBJ2-5; perhaps TRBD2 as D (5 bases). The V end lost 1 base, the J end lost 7 bases, and 16 bases lay between the germline ends. Germline CDR1 is MNHEY and CDR2 is SMNVEV (reference sequence). The CDR3 is 15 amino acids.

The chain combines TRBV30 with TRBJ2-3; the D gene could be TRBD1 or TRBD2 (6 bases each). Germline V gene data show CDR1 as GTSNPN and CDR2 as SVGIG (reference sequence). The CDR3 has 16 amino acids. The V end was cut by 2 bases, the J end by 2 bases, with 17 bases between. CDR3 sequence reads: CAWSYGGSLDTDTQYF. As DNA, the CDR3 is TGTGCCTGGAGTTACGGGGGCTCCCTAGACACAGATACGCAGTATTTT.

This sequence joins TRBV14 and TRBJ2-7, with D unclear. CDR3 size: 14 residues. Per germline, CDR1 SGHDN and CDR2 FVKESK. Trimming removed 0 bases at V and 4 bases at J, with 10 bases between. CDR3 DNA sequence: TGTGCCAGCAGCCAAGATATCGGACCTTACGAGCAGTACTTC. It codes for CASSQDIGPYEQYF.

The chain combines TRBV5-1 with TRBJ1-2, with 8 nucleotides matching TRBD1. The germline V gene encodes CDR1 SGHRS and CDR2 YFSETQ. V shed 3 bases and J 6 bases; nucleotides not matched to a gene: 1. CDR3 length: 12 amino acids. The chain's CDR3 is CASSSTGDGYTF. In nucleotides, the CDR3 is TGCGCCAGCAGCTCGACAGGGGATGGCTACACCTTC.

V gene TRBV6-5 combines with J gene TRBJ1-6; D unresolved. From germline, CDR1 is MNHEY and CDR2 SVGAGI. Between the trimmed V and J ends, which lost 10 bases and 10 bases, there was a span of 20 bases. This CDR3 comprises 14 residues. The CDR3 DNA is TGTGCCATCAGGAGGTCGACCCAGGACTCACCCCTCCACTTT. Translated: CAIRRSTQDSPLHF.

V gene TRBV30 combines with J gene TRBJ2-7; maybe TRBD2 (6 bases). CDR1 and CDR2 from the germline V gene are GTSNPN and SVGIG (reference sequence). This CDR3 region has 15 residues. V was trimmed by 0 bases and J by 0 bases, leaving 12 bases between them. DNA of the CDR3: TGTGCCTGGAGTGTAACAGCGGGTAGCTCCTACGAGCAGTACTTC. Translation gives CAWSVTAGSSYEQYF.

This chain uses TRBV29-1 with TRBJ2-7, with D possibly being TRBD1 (5 bases). This CDR3 comprises 11 residues. CDR1 and CDR2 (germline): SQVTM, ANQGSEA. Trimming stripped 7 bases from V and 3 bases from J, with 10 bases between. The CDR3 loop is CSARVLYEQYF. As DNA, the CDR3 is TGCAGCGCCAGGGTACTCTACGAGCAGTACTTC.

This clone was seen only once. The chain has TRBV30 and TRBJ1-1; 8 nucleotides align to TRBD1. With 4 bases clipped from V and 3 bases from J, the junction kept 4 bases outside the gene matches. There are 13 residues in the CDR3. Germline values: CDR1 GTSNPN, CDR2 SVGIG (reference sequence). The CDR3 DNA sequence: TGTGCCTGGACCGACAGGGGAGACACTGAAGCTTTCTTT. Its translation is CAWTDRGDTEAFF.

The J gene is TRBJ2-1, the V gene TRBV6-6; TRBD2 matches at 13 bases. The junction had 3 bases not matched to a gene; V was cut back by 8 bases and J by 5 bases. The CDR3 has 14 residues. Per germline, CDR1 MNHNY and CDR2 SVGAGI (reference sequence). CDR3 loop: CASQGLAGDNEQFF. The CDR3 coding sequence is TGTGCCAGCCAAGGACTAGCGGGAGACAATGAGCAGTTCTTC.

This sequence joins TRBV5-1 and TRBJ1-5; tentatively, D is TRBD1 (5 bases). Per the germline V gene, CDR1 is SGHRS and CDR2 is YFSETQ. Trimming stripped 4 bases from V and 3 bases from J, with 11 bases between. The CDR3 is 14 residues long. The CDR3 sequence: CASSPGGVNQPQHF. The DNA of the CDR3 is TGCGCCAGCAGCCCGGGGGGGGTCAATCAGCCCCAGCATTTT.

J is TRBJ2-7 and V is TRBV29-1; weak D call: TRBD1 (6 bases). This CDR3 is built from 13 residues. V lost 5 bases and J 0 bases, leaving 11 bases between the germline ends. The germline gives CDR1 SQVTM, CDR2 ANQGSEA. DNA of the CDR3: TGCAGCGTTTTCGACAGGTCCTCCTACGAGCAGTACTTC. Residues: CSVFDRSSYEQYF.

Only one count was recorded for this clone. The V call is TRBV28, the J call TRBJ2-5; D possibly corresponds to TRBD1 (5 bases). This CDR3 region has 14 residues. Trimming pared 4 bases from V and 3 bases from J, leaving 12 bases between. CDR1 and CDR2 (germline): MDHEN, SYDVKM. The CDR3 reads CASSSRTTEETQYF. The CDR3 DNA reads as TGTGCCAGCAGTTCGCGGACAACCGAAGAGACCCAGTACTTC.

In this sample, this clone turned up once. This chain links TRBV4-2 with TRBJ1-4; 10 bases align to TRBD1. The CDR3 contains 15 residues. Trimming at V came to 3 bases and at J to 7 bases, leaving 5 bases not matched to a gene. The germline gives CDR1 LGHNA, CDR2 YNFKEQ. CDR3 loop: CASSQTGTGVEKLFF. Here the CDR3 DNA reads TGTGCCAGCAGCCAGACCGGGACAGGGGTTGAAAAACTGTTTTTT.

The V gene is TRBV5-1, the J gene TRBJ2-2; D is perhaps TRBD1 (5 bases). The ends were cut back, 0 bases at V and 7 bases at J, with 13 bases in the middle. This CDR3 has 15 amino acids. Germline V gene data show CDR1 as SGHRS and CDR2 as YFSETQ. CDR3 in amino acids: CASSLEFRDSGELFF. The CDR3 region has the DNA TGCGCCAGCAGCTTGGAATTTCGTGACAGCGGGGAGCTGTTTTTT.

The rearrangement uses TRBV7-9 and TRBJ1-1; no reliable D call. The CDR3 totals 12 residues. CDR1 is SEHNR, CDR2 FQNEAQ, per germline (reference sequence). Between the trimmed V and J ends, which lost 4 bases and 0 bases, there was a span of 3 bases. CDR3 bases: TGTGCCAGCAGCTATATGAACACTGAAGCTTTCTTT. It is translated as CASSYMNTEAFF. Looking up the rest from reference TRBV7-9 and TRBJ1-1 gives the full variable domain: DTGVSQNPRHKITKRGQNVTFRCDPISEHNRLYWYRQTLGQGPEFLTYFQNEAQLEKSRLLSDRFSAERPKGSFSTLEIQRTEQGDSAMYLCASSYMNTEAFFGQGTRLTVV.